This T cell receptor beta chain was recorded in a study of blood T cell repertoires in COVID-19. The Seattle patients, enrolled during active infection, were followed longitudinally. TCRdb's table, derived via immunoSEQ multiplex PCR, lists solely in-frame clones and lacks some. Of approximately 340,000 clones in the sample, about nine tenths were seen once. Germline values: CDR1 KGHSH, CDR2 LQKENI. The CDR3 has 15 residues. Trimming stripped 1 base from V and 0 bases from J, with 8 bases between. This clonotype was obtained from a man younger than 45 with COVID-19, enrolled during active disease. The sequenced sample was peripheral blood. V gene TRBV18 combines with J gene TRBJ2-3; D is possibly TRBD1 (5 bases). DNA for the CDR3: TGTGCCAGCTCACCACGCGCAGGGAGCACAGATACGCAGTATTTT. The encoded protein is CASSPRAGSTDTQYF.